The 29 T cell receptor beta chains in this list originate from one sample, sequenced in a study of immune evolution from preneoplasia to lung adenocarcinoma. Profiled with immunoSEQ multiplex PCR; TCRdb holds only in-frame clones, not every one. The sample shows 5,500 to 7,500 clones, over 75% of them seen only once. Material for sequencing was FFPE minimally invasive lung adenocarcinoma tissue. The source is a person aged 60-79 years with lung adenocarcinoma.

This chain uses TRBV18 with TRBJ2-1, with a tentative D call TRBD1 (5 bases). Germline loops: CDR1 KGHSH, CDR2 LQKENI. V shed 1 base and J shed 3 bases, with 7 bases lying between them. CDR3 length equals 14 residues. In DNA, the CDR3 is TGTGCCAGCTCACCACTGGACAACTACAATGAGCAGTTCTTC. Translated: CASSPLDNYNEQFF.

V and J are TRBV7-2 and TRBJ2-2, with 15 nucleotides matching TRBD2. After removal of 4 bases from V and 5 bases from J, the junction contained 11 bases not matched to a gene. The germline V gene encodes CDR1 SGHTA and CDR2 FQGNSA. This CDR3 has 19 residues. The CDR3 spells CASSSGTSGGTPDTGELFF. The CDR3 DNA is TGTGCCAGCAGCTCGGGGACTAGCGGGGGGACCCCGGATACCGGGGAGCTGTTTTTT.

This chain joins TRBV28 and TRBJ1-4; a possible D gene is TRBD1 (5 bases). This CDR3 comprises 13 residues. Germline assignment: CDR1 MDHEN and CDR2 SYDVKM. Trimming took 8 bases from V and 8 from J, leaving 15 bases between them. For the CDR3, the DNA is TGTGCCAGCTCGGAAGGGGCTCCGGAAAAACTGTTTTTT. This encodes CASSEGAPEKLFF.

V is TRBV7-9 and J is TRBJ1-3, with D unclear. Per the germline V gene, CDR1 is SEHNR and CDR2 is FQNEAQ (reference sequence). V shed 5 bases and J shed 7 bases, with 9 bases lying between them. The CDR3 is made up of 12 amino acids. CDR3 residues: CASSPPQNTIYF. CDR3 nucleotides: TGTGCCAGCAGCCCCCCTCAGAACACCATATATTTT.

V is TRBV7-2 and J is TRBJ2-1; TRBD2 matches 8 bases. The germline V gene encodes CDR1 SGHTA and CDR2 FQGNSA. The CDR3 sequence is 15 residues long. V dropped 4 bases and J dropped 3; count of bases not matched to a gene: 5. The CDR3 region has the DNA TGTGCCAGCAGCTCGGGACTAGACCTCTACAATGAGCAGTTCTTC. Its translation is CASSSGLDLYNEQFF. The whole variable domain, remainder taken from reference TRBV7-2 and TRBJ2-1, is GAGVSQSPSNKVTEKGKDVELRCDPISGHTALYWYRQSLGQGLEFLIYFQGNSAPDKSGLPSDRFSAERTGGSVSTLTIQRTQQEDSAVYLCASSSGLDLYNEQFFGPGTRLTVL.

V is TRBV6-1 and J is TRBJ2-1, with D perhaps TRBD1 (5 bases). CDR1 is MNHNS, CDR2 SASEGT, per germline. The V gene lost 8 bases and the J gene lost 4 bases, with 6 bases spanning the gap. This CDR3 has 11 amino acids. In DNA form, the CDR3 reads TGTGCCAGCGACAGTTACAATGAGCAGTTCTTC. Translation: CASDSYNEQFF.

V gene TRBV2 combines with J gene TRBJ1-5, with TRBD1 as a possible D gene (5 bases). Trimming removed 4 bases at V and 2 bases at J, with 9 bases between. The germline V gene encodes CDR1 SNHLY and CDR2 FYNNEI. This CDR3 is built from 14 residues. In DNA form, the CDR3 reads TGTGCCAGCAGTGCCGGGGGTGGCAATCAGCCCCAGCATTTT. It encodes CASSAGGGNQPQHF.

The V gene is TRBV18, the J gene TRBJ2-5; D remains ambiguous. The germline V gene encodes CDR1 KGHSH and CDR2 LQKENI. The CDR3 length is 12 residues. The V and J ends lost 6 bases and 1 base respectively, with 6 bases between them. The DNA for the CDR3 is TGTGCCAGCTCGGTAGGCCAAGAGACCCAGTACTTC. Translating it yields CASSVGQETQYF.

CDR3 sequence (DNA): TGTGCCAGCAGCTTAGGCCAGGCCACTGAGCAGTTCTTC. Protein sequence: CASSLGQATEQFF. The V call is TRBV11-2, the J call TRBJ2-1; D not resolved. The germline gives CDR1 SGHAT, CDR2 FQNNGV. V was shortened by 1 base and J by 9 bases, with 10 bases between the two germline ends. The length of the CDR3 is 13 residues.

This clone was detected only a few times. The chain couples TRBV27 to TRBJ1-1, with D tentatively TRBD1 (6 bases). Germline CDR1 MNHEY, CDR2 SMNVEV (reference sequence). Trimming left V 8 bases short and J 3 bases short, with 16 bases between. The CDR3 has 14 residues. The CDR3 here is CASSLQGTYTEAFF. The CDR3, as DNA: TGTGCCAGCTCCCTTCAGGGGACGTACACTGAAGCTTTCTTT.

V gene TRBV30 combines with J gene TRBJ2-4, with TRBD1 identical over 8 bases. Germline V gene lookup returns CDR1 GTSNPN and CDR2 SVGIG (reference sequence). After removal of 3 bases from V and 3 bases from J, the junction contained 1 base not matched to a gene. The CDR3 has 13 amino acids. The CDR3 coding sequence is TGTGCCTGGAGCACAGGGGGCAAAAACATTCAGTACTTC. Translation gives CAWSTGGKNIQYF.

The rearrangement links TRBV7-6 to TRBJ1-3; unclear D gene. The germline gives CDR1 SGHVS, CDR2 FNYEAQ. The CDR3 has 13 amino acids. With 5 bases removed from V and 1 base from J, the gap between germline ends came to 6 bases. CDR3: CASSLQSGNTIYF. For the CDR3, the DNA is TGTGCCAGCAGCCTCCAATCTGGAAACACCATATATTTT.

The rearrangement uses TRBV6-5 and TRBJ2-7, with D uncertain. Trimming cost V 5 bases and J 7 bases, with 18 bases left between them. Germline values: CDR1 MNHEY, CDR2 SVGAGI. CDR3 length equals 14 residues. The CDR3 loop reads CASSTTQVAKEQYF. CDR3 in DNA: TGTGCCAGCAGTACCACGCAGGTAGCTAAGGAGCAGTACTTC.

V gene TRBV30 combines with J gene TRBJ1-3; 7 bases map to TRBD1. The CDR3 spans 11 residues. Looked up from germline, CDR1 is GTSNPN and CDR2 is SVGIG (reference sequence). The J segment lost 16 bases and the V segment lost 0 bases, leaving 6 bases of the junction unmatched. In DNA, the CDR3 is TGTGCCTGGAGTGTTAACAGGGGTTTTTATTTT. This translates into CAWSVNRGFYF.

As to this clone: A junction boundary mismatches the germline segment, possibly from a read error. CDR3 nucleotides: TGTGCCAGCAGCTCTCGACAGGGACAGGACTTC. Its protein is CASSSRQGQDF. The V and J genes are TRBV7-3 and TRBJ2-4; 8 positions agree with TRBD1. CDR3 length equals 11 residues. The germline V gene has CDR1 SGHTA and CDR2 FQGTGA. The full variable domain, its missing parts supplied by reference TRBV7-3 and TRBJ2-4, is GAGVSQTPSNKVTEKGKYVELRCDPISGHTALYWYRQSLGQGPEFLIYFQGTGAADDSGLPNDRFFAVRPEGSVSTLKIQRTERGDSAVYLCASSSRQGQDFGAGTRLSVL.

This clone occurred a few times. The V and J genes are TRBV6-6 and TRBJ2-3; D ambiguous. Trimming left V 3 bases short and J 0 bases short, with 10 bases between. The CDR3 contains 15 residues. Germline CDR1 reads MNHNY; CDR2 reads SVGAGI (reference sequence). The CDR3 reads CASSYGPSSTDTQYF. The DNA of the CDR3 is TGTGCCAGCAGTTATGGGCCTTCTAGCACAGATACGCAGTATTTT.

This clone was picked up a small number of times. This chain connects TRBV7-9 to TRBJ1-6; D is unresolved. Between the trimmed V and J ends, which lost 2 bases and 7 bases, there was a span of 3 bases. The V gene's germline CDR1 is SEHNR and CDR2 FQNEAQ (reference sequence). The CDR3 loop spans 12 amino acids. CDR3 sequence (DNA): TGTGCCAGCAGCTTAACGAATTCACCCCTCCACTTT. Residues: CASSLTNSPLHF.

The chain employs TRBV30 and TRBJ1-6; no clear D gene. The CDR3 is 14 residues long. Germline CDR1 GTSNPN, CDR2 SVGIG (reference sequence). V gave up 8 bases and J gave up 6 bases, with 17 bases separating them. The CDR3 loop is CAGSLAATNSPLHF. The CDR3 nucleotides are TGTGCCGGATCCCTCGCGGCGACTAATTCACCCCTCCACTTT.

This clone was detected only a few times. This chain connects TRBV29-1 to TRBJ1-1, with 7 bases that match TRBD1. Trimming at V came to 4 bases and at J to 0 bases, leaving 5 bases not matched to a gene. The germline gives CDR1 SQVTM, CDR2 ANQGSEA. CDR3 length: 14 amino acids. CDR3 in amino acids: CSVGQGSLNTEAFF. For the CDR3, the DNA is TGCAGCGTTGGACAGGGTAGTTTGAACACTGAAGCTTTCTTT. Drawing the rest from reference TRBV29-1 and TRBJ1-1, the complete variable domain is SAVISQKPSRDICQRGTSLTIQCQVDSQVTMMFWYRQQPGQSLTLIATANQGSEATYESGFVIDKFPISRPNLTFSTLTVSNMSPEDSSIYLCSVGQGSLNTEAFFGQGTRLTVV.

With respect to this clone: The junction does not match germline at one end; this may be a read error. The chain recombines TRBV7-7 with TRBJ2-2, with TRBD2 identical over 8 bases. CDR1 and CDR2 (germline): SSHAT, FNYEAQ (reference sequence). This CDR3 has 16 amino acids. CDR3 DNA: TGTGCTAGCAGCCGCACTAGCGGTTCGAACACCGGGGAGCTGTTTTTT. Translated: CASSRTSGSNTGELFF.

V usage is TRBV4-1 and J usage is TRBJ1-5, with D tentatively TRBD1 (5 bases). The germline V and J ends were trimmed by 0 bases and 3 bases, with 12 bases remaining between them. The CDR3 sequence is 16 residues long. Germline V gene lookup returns CDR1 MGHRA and CDR2 YSYEKL. The CDR3 nucleotides read TGCGCCAGCAGCCAAGAGGGACCGAGCCTCAATCAGCCCCAGCATTTT. Encoded protein: CASSQEGPSLNQPQHF.

V gene TRBV4-2 combines with J gene TRBJ2-7; 11 bases match TRBD2. The CDR3 runs 17 residues. Trimming at V came to 1 base and at J to 0 bases, leaving 5 bases not matched to a gene. The V gene's germline CDR1 is LGHNA and CDR2 YNFKEQ. As DNA, the CDR3 is TGTGCCAGCAGCCAAGGACTAGCGGGAAATCCCTCCTACGAGCAGTACTTC. It yields the protein CASSQGLAGNPSYEQYF.

V usage is TRBV6-5 and J usage is TRBJ1-1; maybe TRBD1 (5 bases). V shed 10 bases and J shed 1 base, with 7 bases lying between them. There are 11 residues in the CDR3. Germline V gene lookup returns CDR1 MNHEY and CDR2 SVGAGI. In DNA form, the CDR3 reads TGTGCCACGGGGCCGAACACTGAAGCTTTCTTT. This codes for CATGPNTEAFF.

J is TRBJ1-4 and V is TRBV7-2; 7 nucleotides align to TRBD1. Germline lookup yields CDR1 SGHTA and CDR2 FQGNSA. The CDR3 consists of 15 residues. Trimming cost V 5 bases and J 0 bases; bases outside gene matches: 3. DNA for the CDR3: TGTGCCAGCAGCCTTGGGACAGCAACTAATGAAAAACTGTTTTTT. Its translation is CASSLGTATNEKLFF.

The chain is built from TRBV2 and TRBJ2-3; 13 nucleotides align to TRBD2. The CDR3 has 15 amino acids. V was pared by 7 bases and J by 3 bases, with 4 bases of the junction left unmatched. Germline V gene sequence: CDR1 SNHLY, CDR2 FYNNEI. CDR3 protein: CASNLGLAGTDTQYF. The CDR3 nucleotides are TGTGCCAGCAACTTGGGACTAGCGGGAACAGATACGCAGTATTTT.

This chain uses TRBV7-9 with TRBJ1-3; the match to TRBD1 covers 8 bases. V dropped 2 bases and J dropped 3; count of bases not matched to a gene: 9. In germline, CDR1 is SEHNR, CDR2 FQNEAQ (reference sequence). CDR3 length: 17 amino acids. CDR3 protein: CASSLLGQGAIGNTIYF. The DNA for the CDR3 is TGTGCCAGCAGCTTACTTGGGCAGGGGGCAATTGGAAACACCATATATTTT.

The rearrangement uses TRBV5-1 and TRBJ1-1; a possible D gene is TRBD1 (5 bases). Deletions cut 1 base from V and 5 bases from J, with 18 bases between. The CDR3 has 16 amino acids. Germline V gene lookup returns CDR1 SGHRS and CDR2 YFSETQ. The CDR3, as DNA: TGCGCCAGCAGCTTGACTCCCGGGGGGTTCAAGACTGAAGCTTTCTTT. This codes for CASSLTPGGFKTEAFF.

This sequence joins TRBV28 and TRBJ1-1; tentative D call: TRBD1 (5 bases). Germline CDR1 MDHEN, CDR2 SYDVKM. V gave up 2 bases and J gave up 7 bases, with 11 bases separating them. This CDR3 comprises 13 residues. The CDR3 protein is CASSLGGVNEAFF. The CDR3 bases are TGTGCCAGCAGTTTAGGAGGGGTCAATGAAGCTTTCTTT.

Here the CDR3 reads CASATWDSAAPLHF. CDR3 DNA sequence: TGTGCCAGCGCCACCTGGGACTCAGCAGCACCCCTCCACTTT. The genes are TRBV5-5 and TRBJ1-6; possible D gene TRBD1, 5 bases. V was clipped by 7 bases and J by 11 bases, with 19 bases between them. Germline CDR1 and CDR2: SGHKS and YYEKEE (reference sequence). This CDR3 is 14 amino acids long.